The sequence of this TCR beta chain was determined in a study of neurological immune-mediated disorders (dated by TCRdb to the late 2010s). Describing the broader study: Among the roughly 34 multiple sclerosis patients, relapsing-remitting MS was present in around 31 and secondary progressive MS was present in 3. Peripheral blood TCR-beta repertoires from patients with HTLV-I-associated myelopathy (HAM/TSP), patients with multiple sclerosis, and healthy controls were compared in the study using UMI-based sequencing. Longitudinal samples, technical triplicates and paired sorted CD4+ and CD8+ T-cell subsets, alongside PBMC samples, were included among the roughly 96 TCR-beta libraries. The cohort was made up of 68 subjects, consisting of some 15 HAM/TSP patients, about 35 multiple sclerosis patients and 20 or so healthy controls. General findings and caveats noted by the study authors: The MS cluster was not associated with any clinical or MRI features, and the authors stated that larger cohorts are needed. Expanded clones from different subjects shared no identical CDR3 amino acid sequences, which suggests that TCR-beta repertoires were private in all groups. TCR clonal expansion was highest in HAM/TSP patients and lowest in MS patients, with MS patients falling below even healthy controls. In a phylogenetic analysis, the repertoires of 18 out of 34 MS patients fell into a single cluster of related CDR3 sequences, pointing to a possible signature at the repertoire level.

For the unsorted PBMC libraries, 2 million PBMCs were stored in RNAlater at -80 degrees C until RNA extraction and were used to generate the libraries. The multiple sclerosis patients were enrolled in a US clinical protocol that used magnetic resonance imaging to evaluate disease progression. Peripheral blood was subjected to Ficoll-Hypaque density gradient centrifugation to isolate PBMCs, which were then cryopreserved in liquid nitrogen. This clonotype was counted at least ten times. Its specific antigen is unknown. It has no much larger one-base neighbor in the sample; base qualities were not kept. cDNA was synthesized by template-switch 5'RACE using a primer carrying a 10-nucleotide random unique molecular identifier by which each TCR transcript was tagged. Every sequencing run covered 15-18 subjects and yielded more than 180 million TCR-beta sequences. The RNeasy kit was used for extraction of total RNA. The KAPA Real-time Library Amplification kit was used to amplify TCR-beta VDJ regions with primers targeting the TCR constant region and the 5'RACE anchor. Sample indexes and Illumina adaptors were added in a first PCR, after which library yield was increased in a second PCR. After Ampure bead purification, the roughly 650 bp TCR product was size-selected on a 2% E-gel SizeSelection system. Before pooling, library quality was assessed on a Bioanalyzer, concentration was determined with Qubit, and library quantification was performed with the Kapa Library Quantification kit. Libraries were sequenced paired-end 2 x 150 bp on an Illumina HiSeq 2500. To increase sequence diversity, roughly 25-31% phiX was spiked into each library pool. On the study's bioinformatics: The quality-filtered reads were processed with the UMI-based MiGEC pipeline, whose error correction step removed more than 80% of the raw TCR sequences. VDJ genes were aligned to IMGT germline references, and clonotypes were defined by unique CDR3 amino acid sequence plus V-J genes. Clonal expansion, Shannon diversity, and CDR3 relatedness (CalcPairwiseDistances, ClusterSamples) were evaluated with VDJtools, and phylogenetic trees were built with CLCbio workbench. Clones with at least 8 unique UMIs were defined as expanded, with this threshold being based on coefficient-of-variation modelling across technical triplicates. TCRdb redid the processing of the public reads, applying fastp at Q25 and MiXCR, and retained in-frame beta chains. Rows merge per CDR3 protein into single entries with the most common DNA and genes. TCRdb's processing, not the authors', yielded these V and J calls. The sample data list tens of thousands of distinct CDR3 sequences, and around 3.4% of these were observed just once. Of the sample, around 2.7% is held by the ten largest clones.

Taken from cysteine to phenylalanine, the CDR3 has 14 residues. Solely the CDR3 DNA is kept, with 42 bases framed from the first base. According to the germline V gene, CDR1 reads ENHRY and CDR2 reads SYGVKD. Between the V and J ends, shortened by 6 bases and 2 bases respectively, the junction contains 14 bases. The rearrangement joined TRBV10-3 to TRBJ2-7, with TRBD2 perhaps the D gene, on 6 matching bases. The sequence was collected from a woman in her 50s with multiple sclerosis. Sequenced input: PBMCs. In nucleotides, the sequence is TGTGCCATCAGGGCGGGAACAGCGACCTACGAGCAGTACTTC. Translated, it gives CAIRAGTATYEQYF.